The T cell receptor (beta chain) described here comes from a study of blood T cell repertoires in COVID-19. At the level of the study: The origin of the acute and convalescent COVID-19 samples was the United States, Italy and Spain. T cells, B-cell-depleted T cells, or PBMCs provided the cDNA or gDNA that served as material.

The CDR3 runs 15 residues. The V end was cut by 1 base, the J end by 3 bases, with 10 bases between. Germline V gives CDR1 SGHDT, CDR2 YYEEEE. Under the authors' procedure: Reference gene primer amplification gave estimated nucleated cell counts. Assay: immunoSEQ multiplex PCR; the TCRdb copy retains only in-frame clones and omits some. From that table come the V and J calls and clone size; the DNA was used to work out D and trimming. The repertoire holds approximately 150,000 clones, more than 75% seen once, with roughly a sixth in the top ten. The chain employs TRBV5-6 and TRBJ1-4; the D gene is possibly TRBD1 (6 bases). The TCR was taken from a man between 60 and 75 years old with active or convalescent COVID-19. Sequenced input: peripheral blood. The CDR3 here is CASSLTGTPNEKLFF. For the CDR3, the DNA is TGTGCCAGCAGCTTGACCGGGACACCTAATGAAAAACTGTTTTTT.